This T cell receptor (beta chain) was retrieved from a study of blood T cells in healthy people across ages. For the second PCR, which ran for roughly 6 to 12 cycles, a sample-barcoded 5' primer and a J-beta primer mix were used. MiXCR was run by TCRdb on the 5' RACE reads, yielding one entry per CDR3 protein. The sample has approximately 900,000 distinct CDR3 sequences; around 49% are singletons. Broader study findings: Naive T cell percentage and TCR beta diversity correlated strongly.

Details on this clonotype: The antigen remains unidentified.

Input material: blood. The source of this sequence is a man aged 30-40 years in good health.

For the CDR3, the DNA is TGTGCCAGCAGTGAAGGGGGGGCAGGGGGCCACGAGCAGTACTTC. Its translation is CASSEGGAGGHEQYF. The chain links TRBV6-1 to TRBJ2-7; TRBD1 agrees at 8 bases. V lost 1 base to trimming and J lost 5 bases; unmatched junction nucleotides: 7. The CDR3 runs 15 residues. Germline V gene sequence: CDR1 MNHNS, CDR2 SASEGT.